This entry lists 32 T cell receptor beta chains sequenced from one sample in a study of synovial regulatory T cells in juvenile arthritis. Data came from immunoSEQ multiplex PCR; TCRdb stores just in-frame clones and leaves some out. This listing includes about 9,500 clones. Sequenced material: Treg cells from blood. Specified subset: remaining (HLA-DR-negative) circulating blood Treg cells. These receptors were taken from a donor younger than 30 with juvenile idiopathic arthritis.

The rearrangement joins TRBV7-9 to TRBJ2-5; the D call of TRBD1 rests on TCRdb alone, since no DNA is present to check it. This CDR3 is built from 15 residues. No DNA sequence is on record. Germline V gene lookup returns CDR1 SEHNR and CDR2 FQNEAQ (reference sequence). The CDR3 here is CASSLVLTEEETQYF.

This clone is identified as medium-sized from frequency. The V and J genes are TRBV5-1 and TRBJ1-4. CDR3 length equals 13 residues. DNA was not recorded. The germline CDR1 and CDR2 sequences are SGHRS and YFSETQ. This chain's CDR3 is CASSLAFPIELFF.

The rearrangement links TRBV4-1 to TRBJ2-6; TCRdb gives TRBD1 as the D gene, but with no DNA this cannot be confirmed. The CDR3 covers 19 residues. No nucleotide data were recorded. Germline V CDR1 and CDR2: MGHRA, YSYEKL. The chain's CDR3 is CASSHLGQVTLWGANVLTF.

V gene TRBV9 combines with J gene TRBJ1-3. The CDR3 covers 15 residues. The DNA is unrecorded. Germline V gene lookup returns CDR1 SGDLS and CDR2 YYNGEE. CDR3 region: CASSSMRSSGNTIYF.

V and J are TRBV6-1 and TRBJ1-1. The CDR3 sequence is 12 residues long. No DNA is recorded. CDR1 is MNHNS and CDR2 is SASEGT in the germline V gene. CDR3 sequence reads: CASSPRATEAFF.

The CDR3 sequence: CASSPGTRRQTQYF. The rearrangement joins TRBV19 to TRBJ2-5. The CDR3 is 14 residues long. Only the protein is available. Germline V gives CDR1 LNHDA, CDR2 SQIVND (reference sequence).

The chain recombines TRBV5-5 with TRBJ1-2. Germline CDR1 and CDR2: SGHKS and YYEKEE (reference sequence). This CDR3 is built from 11 residues. No DNA is listed. CDR3 sequence: CASSSRRGYTF.

The rearrangement uses TRBV18 and TRBJ1-5; no DNA is available, so the TRBD1 call from TCRdb remains unchecked. This CDR3 is 13 amino acids long. Only the protein is on record. CDR1 KGHSH and CDR2 LQKENI come from the germline V gene. The CDR3 is CASSLDKQGASNF.

The chain recombines TRBV19 with TRBJ1-5. The CDR3 has 18 amino acids. The nucleotide record is missing. The germline gives CDR1 LNHDA, CDR2 SQIVND (reference sequence). Here the CDR3 reads CASSIDPGQFGGNQPQHF.

The chain is built from TRBV5-5 and TRBJ2-7. Germline V lookup: CDR1 SGHKS, CDR2 YYEKEE (reference sequence). The CDR3 is 13 amino acids. No DNA appears here. This CDR3 is CASSFLSTYEQYF.

This clone is labeled large based on frequency. The rearrangement joins TRBV19 to TRBJ2-1. CDR3 size: 13 residues. A DNA sequence was not provided. The germline V gene encodes CDR1 LNHDA and CDR2 SQIVND (reference sequence). CDR3 residues: CASSMQVRDEQFF.

Measured by frequency, this clone is medium-sized. The chain is built from TRBV19 and TRBJ1-3; TCRdb calls TRBD1, which cannot be checked without DNA. Germline V gives CDR1 LNHDA, CDR2 SQIVND (reference sequence). This CDR3 is built from 15 residues. No DNA has been recorded. This CDR3 is CASSRGTFAGNTIYF.

The CDR3 sequence: CASSWTPRGYEQYF. The rearrangement links TRBV7-2 to TRBJ2-7. Germline V gene data show CDR1 as SGHTA and CDR2 as FQGNSA. CDR3 size: 14 residues. DNA is not recorded here. The variable domain in full, completed from reference TRBV7-2 and TRBJ2-7, reads GAGVSQSPSNKVTEKGKDVELRCDPISGHTALYWYRQSLGQGLEFLIYFQGNSAPDKSGLPSDRFSAERTGGSVSTLTIQRTQQEDSAVYLCASSWTPRGYEQYFGPGTRLTVT.

This chain connects TRBV2 to TRBJ1-4; there is no DNA to check the TCRdb D call of TRBD1. CDR1 SNHLY and CDR2 FYNNEI come from the germline V gene. CDR3 size: 12 residues. The entry carries no DNA sequence. CDR3 loop: CASSDRNEKLFF.

This chain joins TRBV7-2 and TRBJ2-4. Germline values: CDR1 SGHTA, CDR2 FQGNSA. The CDR3 is made up of 15 amino acids. Nucleotide data are not available. CDR3 in amino acids: CASSFPPPRANIQYF.

The chain links TRBV10-1 to TRBJ2-4; checking the TCRdb D call of TRBD1 is not possible without DNA. The germline V gene encodes CDR1 WNHNN and CDR2 SYGVQD (reference sequence). This CDR3 spans 14 amino acids. No DNA was logged. CDR3 amino acids: CASSTEQGFGIQYF.

V is TRBV7-7 and J is TRBJ1-4. The germline CDR1 and CDR2 sequences are SSHAT and FNYEAQ (reference sequence). The CDR3 is 14 amino acids. DNA was not recorded. The CDR3 protein is CASSPDQGGEKLFF.

The chain carries TRBV7-9 and TRBJ2-7; TCRdb's assignment of TRBD1 cannot be checked, as there is no DNA. The CDR3 is 14 residues long. The DNA is unrecorded. Germline V lookup: CDR1 SEHNR, CDR2 FQNEAQ (reference sequence). The chain's CDR3 is CASSLGHRSYEQYF.

The chain combines TRBV5-6 with TRBJ2-5; TCRdb calls TRBD2, which cannot be checked without DNA. CDR3 size: 14 residues. No DNA is recorded. Germline values: CDR1 SGHDT, CDR2 YYEEEE. The CDR3 loop reads CASSLVGLEETQYF.

The CDR3 region is CASSSRALYEQYF. The V gene is TRBV7-2, the J gene TRBJ2-7; TCRdb outputs TRBD1, but without DNA this stays unchecked. The germline gives CDR1 SGHTA, CDR2 FQGNSA. The CDR3 is 13 amino acids. The DNA sequence is not available. Together with reference TRBV7-2 and TRBJ2-7, the CDR3 gives the full variable domain: GAGVSQSPSNKVTEKGKDVELRCDPISGHTALYWYRQSLGQGLEFLIYFQGNSAPDKSGLPSDRFSAERTGGSVSTLTIQRTQQEDSAVYLCASSSRALYEQYFGPGTRLTVT.

The gene calls are TRBV6-5 and TRBJ1-2; TCRdb picks TRBD1, but there is no DNA to check that call. This CDR3 is 13 amino acids long. Nucleotide data are not available. Germline assignment: CDR1 MNHEY and CDR2 SVGAGI. This CDR3 is CASKTTGAYGYTF.

The chain links TRBV30 to TRBJ2-7. The CDR3 covers 13 residues. The record lacks a DNA sequence. Germline V gene sequence: CDR1 GTSNPN, CDR2 SVGIG (reference sequence). The CDR3 reads CAWSVGGAYEQYF.

This chain uses TRBV5-1 with TRBJ1-1; checking the TCRdb D call of TRBD1 is not possible without DNA. Germline CDR1 reads SGHRS; CDR2 reads YFSETQ. CDR3 size: 16 residues. The record lacks a DNA sequence. CDR3 loop: CASSTLNRGMNTEAFF. Looking up the rest from reference TRBV5-1 and TRBJ1-1 gives the full variable domain: KAGVTQTPRYLIKTRGQQVTLSCSPISGHRSVSWYQQTPGQGLQFLFEYFSETQRNKGNFPGRFSGRQFSNSRSEMNVSTLELGDSALYLCASSTLNRGMNTEAFFGQGTRLTVV.

J is TRBJ2-2 and V is TRBV10-3; there is no DNA to check the TCRdb D call of TRBD2. In germline, CDR1 is ENHRY, CDR2 SYGVKD. This CDR3 contains 15 residues. There is no recorded DNA. The CDR3 reads CAISEREAPTGELFF.

The genes are TRBV27 and TRBJ2-3; TCRdb's assignment of TRBD2 cannot be checked, as there is no DNA. The CDR3 totals 13 residues. No DNA has been recorded. Germline V gives CDR1 MNHEY, CDR2 SMNVEV (reference sequence). CDR3 loop: CASSLSSTDTQYF.

Frequency places this clone as medium-sized. The chain has TRBV19 and TRBJ1-3; TCRdb selects TRBD1, and the lack of DNA leaves this call unchecked. This CDR3 has 14 residues. No DNA accompanies this entry. Germline assignment: CDR1 LNHDA and CDR2 SQIVND (reference sequence). CDR3 region: CASRQGGSGNTIYF.

J is TRBJ2-3 and V is TRBV9; the TCRdb call, TRBD1, lacks DNA for checking. Germline V CDR1 and CDR2: SGDLS, YYNGEE. The CDR3 sequence is 14 residues long. This entry has no DNA. The CDR3 loop reads CASSALRGTDTQYF.

The rearrangement uses TRBV6-5 and TRBJ1-6; TCRdb designates TRBD1, a call that cannot be tested without DNA. CDR1 and CDR2 from the germline V gene are MNHEY and SVGAGI. CDR3 length: 15 amino acids. DNA was not recorded. The CDR3 is CASNPRTGRNSPLHF.

The chain combines TRBV6-5 with TRBJ1-1; the TCRdb call, TRBD1, lacks DNA for checking. The CDR3 sequence is 15 residues long. No DNA has been recorded. CDR1 and CDR2 from the germline V gene are MNHEY and SVGAGI. The chain's CDR3 is CASSYAGLKNTEAFF.

The chain recombines TRBV11-1 with TRBJ2-1. The CDR3 is 16 amino acids. The nucleotide record is missing. Per germline, CDR1 SGHAT and CDR2 FQDESV (reference sequence). The CDR3 sequence: CASSDRPLDHRNEQFF.

This rearrangement joins TRBV30 to TRBJ2-2; the D gene TCRdb calls, TRBD1, cannot be checked with no DNA. CDR1 and CDR2 from the germline V gene are GTSNPN and SVGIG (reference sequence). The CDR3 covers 13 residues. DNA is not on record. The CDR3 protein is CAWWDRDHGELFF.

This clone is deemed medium-sized (0.01 to 0.1%) by its frequency. V usage is TRBV7-2 and J usage is TRBJ1-2. This CDR3 is 12 amino acids long. No DNA accompanies this entry. Germline CDR1 SGHTA, CDR2 FQGNSA. This CDR3 is CASSLGYYGYTF.